Below, 19 T cell receptor beta chains from the same sample are listed, as sequenced in a study of T and B cells in COVID-19 patients. From blood, about 240-500 ng of genomic DNA served as TRB template. BIOMED2 TRB-A/B primer pools were used in multiplex TRB PCR. Via MiXCR, TCRdb re-called the multiplex PCR reads, giving one row per CDR3 protein. Of 8,000 to 10,000 distinct CDR3 sequences listed, over 25% are singletons. The specimen sequenced was blood. The source is a human donor who had recovered from COVID-19.

The chain couples TRBV5-1 to TRBJ2-7; the match to TRBD1 covers 10 bases. The CDR3 runs 15 residues. From germline, CDR1 is SGHRS and CDR2 YFSETQ. Trimming cost V 0 bases and J 6 bases; bases outside gene matches: 6. CDR3 residues: CASSLGRQGAGEQYF. In nucleotides, the CDR3 is TGCGCCAGCAGCTTGGGACGACAGGGGGCGGGCGAGCAGTACTTC.

This clonotype was picked up a small number of times. The chain recombines TRBV7-9 with TRBJ2-5; D is unclear. CDR3 length: 15 amino acids. Per the germline V gene, CDR1 is SEHNR and CDR2 is FQNEAQ (reference sequence). V gave up 3 bases and J gave up 2 bases, with 13 bases separating them. CDR3: CASSFRTGSQETQYF. In DNA form, the CDR3 reads TGTGCCAGCAGCTTCCGGACCGGATCTCAAGAGACCCAGTACTTC.

This clonotype is judged medium-sized. The V gene is TRBV19, the J gene TRBJ2-5; tentative D call: TRBD2 (7 bases). The CDR3 runs to 15 residues. Trimming stripped 5 bases from V and 3 bases from J, with 16 bases between. From germline, CDR1 is LNHDA and CDR2 SQIVND (reference sequence). CDR3 region: CASSRGGGVEETQYF. CDR3 coding DNA: TGTGCCAGTAGTCGAGGGGGGGGAGTGGAAGAGACCCAGTACTTC.

The chain joins TRBV6-1 to TRBJ2-7; 7 nucleotides agree with TRBD2. CDR1 is MNHNS and CDR2 is SASEGT in the germline V gene. V dropped 7 bases and J dropped 3; count of bases not matched to a gene: 6. This CDR3 contains 13 residues. CDR3 region: CASTTSVLYEQYF. The CDR3, as DNA: TGTGCCAGCACAACTAGCGTTCTCTACGAGCAGTACTTC.

Here the CDR3 reads CATSGGGSQETQYF. The CDR3 DNA reads as TGCGCTACCTCGGGCGGGGGGTCCCAAGAGACCCAGTACTTC. The J gene is TRBJ2-5, the V gene TRBV5-1; 8 bases agree with TRBD2. The length of the CDR3 is 14 residues. The germline V gene encodes CDR1 SGHRS and CDR2 YFSETQ.

Comment on this clonotype: It may be a read error: a sequence one base away is much more abundant. The final CDR3 position lacks the conserved phenylalanine or tryptophan, pointing to a likely read error. The chain links TRBV19 to TRBJ1-1, with D possibly matching TRBD1 (5 bases). V lost 11 bases and J 1 base, leaving 20 bases between the germline ends. CDR1 is LNHDA and CDR2 is SQIVND in the germline V gene (reference sequence). The length of the CDR3 is 15 residues. CDR3 nucleotides: TGTGCCTCCTCGGGGCAAATGAGGGGGAACACTGAAGCTTTCCTT. This encodes CASSGQMRGNTEAFL.

This clonotype was detected a few times. This chain links TRBV5-4 with TRBJ2-2; 7 bases agree with TRBD1. The J segment lost 1 base and the V segment lost 0 bases, leaving 9 bases of the junction unmatched. CDR1 and CDR2 from the germline V gene are SGHNT and YYREEE (reference sequence). The CDR3 covers 18 residues. CDR3: CASSLGDRQGVNTGELFF. The CDR3 DNA sequence: TGTGCCAGCAGCTTGGGGGACCGGCAGGGGGTGAACACCGGGGAGCTGTTTTTT.

This sequence joins TRBV5-4 and TRBJ1-2, with TRBD1 identical over 8 bases. J was trimmed by 8 bases and V by 4 bases; bases with no gene match: 7. The CDR3 length is 13 residues. The germline V gene encodes CDR1 SGHNT and CDR2 YYREEE (reference sequence). Here the CDR3 reads CASSLTGAQGYTF. In DNA, the CDR3 is TGTGCCAGCAGCCTGACAGGGGCTCAGGGCTACACCTTC.

This clonotype was observed a few times. The chain recombines TRBV6-1 with TRBJ1-3; D might be TRBD1 (5 bases). V lost 1 base, J lost 0 bases, and 10 bases lay in between. The CDR3 has 16 residues. Germline values: CDR1 MNHNS, CDR2 SASEGT. CDR3: CASSEVEDSSGNTIYF. The CDR3 region has the DNA TGTGCCAGCAGTGAAGTTGAAGACAGCTCTGGAAACACCATATATTTT.

By sample fraction, this clonotype is medium-sized. The V and J genes are TRBV15 and TRBJ2-7, with TRBD2 matching over 13 bases. V lost 5 bases and J lost 2; bases outside the gene matches: 3. Germline V gene data show CDR1 as LNHNV and CDR2 as YYDKDF (reference sequence). The CDR3 has 15 amino acids. CDR3 region: CATSGGTSGAYEQYF. The CDR3 DNA reads TGTGCCACCAGCGGCGGGACTAGCGGGGCCTACGAGCAGTACTTC.

Written as DNA, the CDR3 is TGCAGTGCCTCCCGGGCAGGGGGTATGATAAGGGGGGCTGAAGCTTTCTTT. It specifies CSASRAGGMIRGAEAFF. The chain couples TRBV20-1 to TRBJ1-1; 7 positions match TRBD1. The V segment lost 6 bases and the J segment 6 bases; nucleotides outside the gene matches: 22. CDR1 is DFQATT and CDR2 is SNEGSKA in the germline V gene (reference sequence). The length of the CDR3 is 17 residues.

The gene calls are TRBV19 and TRBJ1-2; the D is unclear. Trimming cost V 8 bases and J 4 bases, with 11 bases left between them. Per the germline V gene, CDR1 is LNHDA and CDR2 is SQIVND (reference sequence). This CDR3 has 12 residues. This CDR3 is CASFDLGYGYTF. CDR3 bases: TGTGCCAGTTTTGATTTGGGCTATGGCTACACCTTC.

In the case of this clonotype: One end of the junction does not line up with germline, which may come from a read error. The chain joins TRBV5-6 to TRBJ2-7; 10 bases are shared with TRBD1. Germline assignment: CDR1 SGHDT and CDR2 YYEEEE. This CDR3 has 15 amino acids. This CDR3 is CASSLGGTGAHEQYF. In nucleotides, the CDR3 is TGCGCCAGCAGCTTGGGGGGGACAGGGGCCCACGAGCAGTACTTC.

By share of the sample, this clonotype is medium-sized. The chain has TRBV6-6 and TRBJ2-2; D may correspond to TRBD1 or TRBD2 (5 bases each). V was cut by 8 bases and J by 7 bases, with 17 bases left in between. CDR1 MNHNY and CDR2 SVGAGI come from the germline V gene (reference sequence). This CDR3 has 14 amino acids. The CDR3 DNA is TGTGCCAGCTCTAGCTCTGGGACCCGCGGGGAGCTGTTTTTT. Translation: CASSSSGTRGELFF.

CDR3 in amino acids: CAWSGIGPQHF. The CDR3 DNA reads TGTGCCTGGAGTGGAATAGGTCCCCAGCATTTT. V and J are TRBV30 and TRBJ1-5, with D unclear. Germline V gene sequence: CDR1 GTSNPN, CDR2 SVGIG (reference sequence). V was pared by 1 base and J by 10 bases, with 8 bases between. CDR3 length: 11 residues.

This chain uses TRBV28 with TRBJ2-7; a possible D gene is TRBD2 (6 bases). The CDR3 runs 14 residues. Trimming stripped 2 bases from V and 2 bases from J, with 10 bases between. Germline values: CDR1 MDHEN, CDR2 SYDVKM. For the CDR3, the DNA is TGTGCCAGCAGTTTAAGGGACTGGCCCTACGAGCAGTACTTC. The encoded protein is CASSLRDWPYEQYF. Together with reference TRBV28 and TRBJ2-7, the CDR3 gives the full variable domain: DVKVTQSSRYLVKRTGEKVFLECVQDMDHENMFWYRQDPGLGLRLIYFSYDVKMKEKGDIPEGYSVSREKKERFSLILESASTNQTSMYLCASSLRDWPYEQYFGPGTRLTVT.

This clonotype was seen many times. The chain combines TRBV19 with TRBJ1-1; D may be TRBD1 (6 bases). V gave up 3 bases and J gave up 1 base, with 12 bases separating them. Germline loops: CDR1 LNHDA, CDR2 SQIVND (reference sequence). The CDR3 length is 15 residues. Here the CDR3 reads CASSIGGGPNTEAFF. The CDR3 bases are TGTGCCAGTAGTATCGGCGGGGGGCCGAACACTGAAGCTTTCTTT.

This clonotype was observed a single time. This rearrangement joins TRBV7-9 to TRBJ2-6, with D tentatively TRBD1 or TRBD2 (5 bases each). The length of the CDR3 is 14 residues. Germline V gives CDR1 SEHNR, CDR2 FQNEAQ (reference sequence). V was cut by 5 bases and J by 4 bases, with 9 bases left in between. In DNA, the CDR3 is TGTGCCAGCAGCCGGGACGGCGGGGCCAACGTCCTGACTTTC. Translated, it gives CASSRDGGANVLTF.

In its sample, this clonotype is medium-sized (0.01 to 0.1%). This chain links TRBV12-3 or TRBV12-4 with TRBJ2-3; D ambiguous. Trimming pared 6 bases from V and 4 bases from J, leaving 5 bases between. This CDR3 spans 11 amino acids. For the CDR3, the DNA is TGTGCCAGCAGCCTGTCAGATACGCAGTATTTT. This sequence encodes CASSLSDTQYF.